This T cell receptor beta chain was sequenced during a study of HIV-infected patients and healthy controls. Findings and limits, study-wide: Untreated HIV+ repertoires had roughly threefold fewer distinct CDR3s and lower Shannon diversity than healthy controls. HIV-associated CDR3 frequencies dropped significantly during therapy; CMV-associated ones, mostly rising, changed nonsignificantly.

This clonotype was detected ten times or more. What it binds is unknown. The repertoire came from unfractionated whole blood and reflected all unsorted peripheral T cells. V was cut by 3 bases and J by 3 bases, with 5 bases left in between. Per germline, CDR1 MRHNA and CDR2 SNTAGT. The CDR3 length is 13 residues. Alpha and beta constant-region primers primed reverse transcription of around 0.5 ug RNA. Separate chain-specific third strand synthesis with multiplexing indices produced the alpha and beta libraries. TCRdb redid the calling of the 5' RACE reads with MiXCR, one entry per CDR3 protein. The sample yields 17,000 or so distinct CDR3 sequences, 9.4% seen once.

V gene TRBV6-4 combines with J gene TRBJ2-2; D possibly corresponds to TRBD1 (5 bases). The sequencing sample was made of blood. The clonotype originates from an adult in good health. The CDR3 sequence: CASSEGDTGELFF. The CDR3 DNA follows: TGTGCCAGCAGTGAAGGGGACACCGGGGAGCTGTTTTTT.